This TCR beta chain was sequenced in a study of blood T cell repertoires in COVID-19. Across the whole study: Cohort 3 donors counted as recovered after two negative PCRs, clearance, or resolved symptoms.

Original handling: Nucleated cell number was recorded as an estimate derived from reference gene primer amplification. Measured with immunoSEQ multiplex PCR; TCRdb has only the in-frame clones, and not every one. V, J and clone size are those of that table, while D and trimming were read from the DNA. There are 250,000 to 300,000 clones in the sample; approximately 90% occur only once, and over 2% lies in the top ten. Germline V gives CDR1 LGHNA, CDR2 YNFKEQ. V gave up 0 bases and J gave up 6 bases, with 14 bases separating them. CDR3 length: 15 residues. Participants were aged about 18 to 100 years from about two dozen US areas.

V gene TRBV4-2 combines with J gene TRBJ1-2, with a tentative D call TRBD1 (5 bases). Sequenced: PBMCs or T cells enriched from blood (not recorded which). This receptor was obtained from an older woman in a cohort exposed to, infected with or recovered from COVID-19 (not recorded which). DNA for the CDR3: TGTGCCAGCAGCCAAGAAGGTGCGCCGGGGGATGGCTACACCTTC. Its protein is CASSQEGAPGDGYTF.